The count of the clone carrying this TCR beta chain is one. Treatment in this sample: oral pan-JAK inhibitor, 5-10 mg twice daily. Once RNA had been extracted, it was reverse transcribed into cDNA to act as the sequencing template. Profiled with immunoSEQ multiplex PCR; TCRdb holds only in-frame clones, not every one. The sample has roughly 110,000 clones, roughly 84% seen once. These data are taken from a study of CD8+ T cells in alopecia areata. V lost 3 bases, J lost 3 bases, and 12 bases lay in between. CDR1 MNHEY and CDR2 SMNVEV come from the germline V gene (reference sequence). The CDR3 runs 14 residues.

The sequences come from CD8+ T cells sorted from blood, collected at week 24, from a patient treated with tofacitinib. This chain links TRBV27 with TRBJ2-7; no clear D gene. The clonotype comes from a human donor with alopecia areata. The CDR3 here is CASSFNGGYYEQYF. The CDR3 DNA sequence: TGTGCCAGCAGTTTTAATGGCGGTTACTACGAGCAGTACTTC.